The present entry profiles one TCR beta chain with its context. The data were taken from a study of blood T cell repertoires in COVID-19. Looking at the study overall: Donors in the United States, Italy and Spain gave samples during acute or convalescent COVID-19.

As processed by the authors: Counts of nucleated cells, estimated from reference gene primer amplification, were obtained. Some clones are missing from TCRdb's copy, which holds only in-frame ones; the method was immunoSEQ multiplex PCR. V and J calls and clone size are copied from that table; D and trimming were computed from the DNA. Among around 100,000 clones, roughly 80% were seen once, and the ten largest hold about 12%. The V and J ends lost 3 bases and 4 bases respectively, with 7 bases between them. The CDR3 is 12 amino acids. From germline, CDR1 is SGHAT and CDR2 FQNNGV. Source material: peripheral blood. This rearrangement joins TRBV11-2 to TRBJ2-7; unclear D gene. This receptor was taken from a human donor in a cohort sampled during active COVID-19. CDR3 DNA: TGTGCCAGCAGCTTCCAGGTGTACGAGCAGTACTTC. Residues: CASSFQVYEQYF.